The next 23 T cell receptor beta chains were all read from a single sample in a study of blood T cells in healthy people across ages. A second PCR of roughly 6 to 12 cycles used a sample-barcoded 5' primer and a J-beta primer mix. Each CDR3 protein is one row after TCRdb ran MiXCR on the 5' RACE reads. This sample has 550,000 to 800,000 distinct CDR3 sequences; approximately 31% occur once, and the top ten carry over 15%. Sequences were obtained from blood. The receptor set was obtained from a woman aged 80 or over in good health.

This chain links TRBV2 with TRBJ2-1; TRBD2 might be the D (5 bases). Deletions cut 4 bases from V and 7 bases from J, with 20 bases between. CDR1 is SNHLY, CDR2 FYNNEI, per germline. The length of the CDR3 is 16 residues. CDR3 sequence: CASSVVGAPRKNEQFF. The CDR3 DNA is TGTGCCAGCAGTGTGGTGGGAGCTCCGAGAAAGAATGAGCAGTTCTTC.

The sample holds one count of this clonotype. A single base separates this from a much larger clone, so it may be a read error. This chain uses TRBV7-2 with TRBJ1-2, with D possibly matching TRBD1 (5 bases). The CDR3 loop spans 17 amino acids. Per the germline V gene, CDR1 is SGHTA and CDR2 is FQGNSA. CDR3 residues: CASSLAAGTSLSPGHTF. CDR3 coding DNA: TGTGCCAGCAGCTTAGCAGCCGGGACCAGCTTATCCCCTGGCCACACCTTC.

Remarks on this clonotype: Possible read error: a much larger clone is one base away. The chain is built from TRBV20-1 and TRBJ2-7; 7 nucleotides align to TRBD2. The CDR3 totals 13 residues. After removal of 5 bases from V and 4 bases from J, the junction contained 8 bases not matched to a gene. In germline, CDR1 is DFQATT, CDR2 SNEGSKA (reference sequence). The CDR3 sequence: CSAGQWRGYEQYF. CDR3 nucleotide sequence: TGCAGTGCTGGTCAGTGGCGGGGGTACGAGCAGTACTTC.

This clonotype was observed at least ten times. The chain joins TRBV6-1 to TRBJ2-3, with TRBD2 identical over 10 bases. Trimming took 2 bases from V and 2 from J; bases not matched to a gene: 1. Per the germline V gene, CDR1 is MNHNS and CDR2 is SASEGT. The CDR3 has 15 amino acids. The CDR3 DNA is TGTGCCAGCAGTGAACTAGCGGGGGCCACAGATACGCAGTATTTT. Protein: CASSELAGATDTQYF.

This clonotype was detected only a few times. The rearrangement joins TRBV6-1 to TRBJ1-1; no clear D. The V gene's germline CDR1 is MNHNS and CDR2 SASEGT. This CDR3 spans 13 amino acids. Trimming took off 2 bases at V and 5 bases at J, with 9 bases between the two ends. The CDR3 spells CASSEQGGTEAFF. The CDR3 coding sequence is TGTGCCAGCAGTGAACAAGGAGGAACTGAAGCTTTCTTT.

This clonotype was counted many times. The chain links TRBV3-1 to TRBJ2-5, with D tentatively TRBD1 (6 bases). Germline loops: CDR1 LGHDT, CDR2 YNNKEL (reference sequence). CDR3 length equals 14 residues. The ends were cut back, 1 base at V and 6 bases at J, with 12 bases in the middle. The CDR3 DNA is TGTGCCAGCAGCCAAGTAGAGGGGGTACAGACCCAGTACTTC. It codes for CASSQVEGVQTQYF.

In this sample, this clonotype turned up a few times. This sequence joins TRBV19 and TRBJ1-2; D gene ambiguous. This CDR3 contains 12 residues. V was pared by 3 bases and J by 6 bases, with 8 bases between. The V gene's germline CDR1 is LNHDA and CDR2 SQIVND (reference sequence). In DNA form, the CDR3 reads TGTGCCAGTAGTATCCCCGGCGATGGCTACACCTTC. Amino acid sequence: CASSIPGDGYTF.

J is TRBJ1-2 and V is TRBV13, with D possibly TRBD1 on 6 matching bases. Trimming stripped 4 bases from V and 4 bases from J, with 10 bases between. CDR3 length: 13 residues. CDR1 and CDR2 (germline): PRHDT, FYEKMQ (reference sequence). CDR3: CASSSPGAYGYTF. CDR3 nucleotide sequence: TGTGCCAGCAGCTCACCGGGGGCCTATGGCTACACCTTC.

This clonotype was seen at least ten times. The chain links TRBV5-1 to TRBJ2-7; either TRBD1 or TRBD2 may supply D (5 bases each). This CDR3 is built from 15 residues. Germline V lookup: CDR1 SGHRS, CDR2 YFSETQ. The germline V and J ends were trimmed by 6 bases and 3 bases, with 19 bases remaining between them. CDR3 bases: TGCGCCAGCAACTCAGTGGGGACGGGAAGCTACGAGCAGTACTTC. Translating it yields CASNSVGTGSYEQYF. Drawing the rest from reference TRBV5-1 and TRBJ2-7, the complete variable domain is KAGVTQTPRYLIKTRGQQVTLSCSPISGHRSVSWYQQTPGQGLQFLFEYFSETQRNKGNFPGRFSGRQFSNSRSEMNVSTLELGDSALYLCASNSVGTGSYEQYFGPGTRLTVT.

J is TRBJ2-7 and V is TRBV20-1; D remains ambiguous. The tail of the sequence fits TRBJ2-5 better, so the J call may be wrong. The CDR3 consists of 14 residues. CDR1 is DFQATT, CDR2 SNEGSKA, per germline (reference sequence). The CDR3 sequence is CSARPFGSGETQYF. The DNA of the CDR3 is TGCAGTGCTAGACCCTTCGGATCCGGAGAGACCCAGTACTTC.

This clonotype showed up many times. The chain carries TRBV9 and TRBJ2-5; tentative D call: TRBD1 (6 bases). The CDR3 length is 13 residues. Germline CDR1 is SGDLS and CDR2 is YYNGEE. Trimming left V 4 bases short and J 3 bases short, with 10 bases between. The CDR3 DNA reads as TGTGCCAGCAGCAAAGGGGACAAAGAGACCCAGTACTTC. Its protein is CASSKGDKETQYF.

This clonotype was observed many times. The CDR3, as DNA: TGTGCCAGCAGCCCCGGGGGACTACAAGAGACCCAGTACTTC. Translation: CASSPGGLQETQYF. The chain uses TRBV28 and TRBJ2-5; 7 positions match TRBD2. The CDR3 length is 14 residues. Germline V gene data show CDR1 as MDHEN and CDR2 as SYDVKM. With 6 bases clipped from V and 2 bases from J, the junction kept 6 bases outside the gene matches.

This clonotype was found many times. The chain is built from TRBV6-2 or TRBV6-3 and TRBJ2-3; 13 bases match TRBD2. There are 18 residues in the CDR3. The ends lost 2 bases at V and 4 bases at J; junction bases unmatched: 9. The germline gives CDR1 MNHEY, CDR2 SVGEGT. CDR3 nucleotide sequence: TGTGCCAGCAGTTACCGACTAGCGGGGGGCCCCCAAGCAGATACGCAGTATTTT. Translation gives CASSYRLAGGPQADTQYF.

This clonotype was seen more than once but under ten times. The chain has TRBV28 and TRBJ1-3, with D hard to call. Germline V gives CDR1 MDHEN, CDR2 SYDVKM. This CDR3 spans 15 amino acids. The germline V and J ends were trimmed by 5 bases and 0 bases, with 11 bases remaining between them. In DNA, the CDR3 is TGTGCCAGCAGTGATCGTCCGCACTCTGGAAACACCATATATTTT. This sequence encodes CASSDRPHSGNTIYF. The full variable domain, completed using reference TRBV28 and TRBJ1-3, is DVKVTQSSRYLVKRTGEKVFLECVQDMDHENMFWYRQDPGLGLRLIYFSYDVKMKEKGDIPEGYSVSREKKERFSLILESASTNQTSMYLCASSDRPHSGNTIYFGEGSWLTVV.

The table lists this clonotype with many counts. This chain uses TRBV18 with TRBJ2-1, with TRBD2 as a possible D gene (5 bases). Germline CDR1 and CDR2: KGHSH and LQKENI. V dropped 4 bases and J dropped 2 bases, with 12 bases sitting between them. There are 15 residues in the CDR3. The chain's CDR3 is CASSQTTGAYNEQFF. DNA for the CDR3: TGTGCCAGCTCACAGACTACCGGGGCCTACAATGAGCAGTTCTTC.

This clonotype has only one observation. V gene TRBV20-1 combines with J gene TRBJ2-4, with D possibly TRBD2 on 5 matching bases. The V end was cut by 6 bases, the J end by 13 bases, with 13 bases between. CDR3 length: 10 residues. The germline CDR1 and CDR2 sequences are DFQATT and SNEGSKA (reference sequence). CDR3 DNA: TGCAGTGCGTGGGAGTCGGGGCAGTACTTC. Encoded protein: CSAWESGQYF.

The chain joins TRBV29-1 to TRBJ2-7; TRBD1 matches 7 bases. With 6 bases clipped from V and 5 bases from J, the junction kept 7 bases outside the gene matches. The V gene's germline CDR1 is SQVTM and CDR2 ANQGSEA. There are 12 residues in the CDR3. The CDR3 here is CSVIPGQNEQYF. CDR3 nucleotide sequence: TGCAGCGTGATACCGGGACAGAACGAGCAGTACTTC.

V and J are TRBV5-1 and TRBJ2-1, with TRBD2 matching over 9 bases. This CDR3 region has 17 residues. Per the germline V gene, CDR1 is SGHRS and CDR2 is YFSETQ. With V trimmed by 2 bases and J by 1 base, 7 bases remained unmatched. CDR3 amino acids: CASSLAIAGVSYNEQFF. In nucleotides, the CDR3 is TGCGCCAGCAGCTTAGCCATAGCGGGGGTTTCCTACAATGAGCAGTTCTTC.

This clonotype has at least ten counts. The CDR3 DNA sequence: TGCAGTGCTAGAGCGTCGGGGGGCGAGGTAGGAAAAGAGACCCAGTACTTC. It encodes CSARASGGEVGKETQYF. The genes are TRBV20-1 and TRBJ2-5, with a weak D call TRBD2 (7 bases). The CDR3 length is 17 residues. The V end lost 1 base, the J end lost 3 bases, and 21 bases lay between the germline ends. Germline values: CDR1 DFQATT, CDR2 SNEGSKA (reference sequence).

At least ten counts were recorded for this clonotype. The CDR3 sequence: CASSLSVSSSTDTQYF. The CDR3, as DNA: TGTGCCAGCAGTTTATCGGTGAGCTCTAGCACAGATACGCAGTATTTT. The chain uses TRBV12-3 or TRBV12-4 and TRBJ2-3; D is unresolved. V lost 2 bases and J 0 bases, leaving 12 bases between the germline ends. The CDR3 runs to 16 residues.

With respect to this clonotype: One junction end disagrees with the germline gene, perhaps due to a read error. The V call is TRBV27, the J call TRBJ1-2; 9 positions match TRBD1. The CDR3 runs to 13 residues. Germline CDR1 and CDR2: MNHEY and SMNVEV (reference sequence). The CDR3 reads CTSSGTGKGGYTF. The CDR3 DNA reads TGTACCAGCAGTGGGACAGGGAAAGGTGGCTACACCTTC.

This clonotype has a count of ten or more. The chain carries TRBV10-3 and TRBJ2-3, with a possible D match to TRBD1 (5 bases). In germline, CDR1 is ENHRY, CDR2 SYGVKD. There are 19 residues in the CDR3. Trimming stripped 2 bases from V and 0 bases from J, with 21 bases between. The chain's CDR3 is CAISEPISTTEASTDTQYF. CDR3 bases: TGTGCCATCAGTGAGCCCATTAGCACGACAGAAGCTAGCACAGATACGCAGTATTTT.

This clonotype appeared a few times. DNA of the CDR3: TGTGCCAGCAGTGTTAGGTGGGAGCAGTACTTC. It codes for CASSVRWEQYF. The V call is TRBV2, the J call TRBJ2-5; maybe TRBD2 (5 bases). Germline V gene lookup returns CDR1 SNHLY and CDR2 FYNNEI. Trimming pared 4 bases from V and 11 bases from J, leaving 11 bases between. This CDR3 is 11 amino acids long.